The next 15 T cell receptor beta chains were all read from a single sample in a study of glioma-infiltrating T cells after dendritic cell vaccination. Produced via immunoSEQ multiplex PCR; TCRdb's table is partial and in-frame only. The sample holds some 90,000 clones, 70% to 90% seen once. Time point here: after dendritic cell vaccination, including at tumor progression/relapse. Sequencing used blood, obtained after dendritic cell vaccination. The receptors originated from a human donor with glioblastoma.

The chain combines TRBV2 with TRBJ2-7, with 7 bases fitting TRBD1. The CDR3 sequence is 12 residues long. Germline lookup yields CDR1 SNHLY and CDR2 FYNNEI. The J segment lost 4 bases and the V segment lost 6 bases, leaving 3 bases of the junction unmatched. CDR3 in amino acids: CASSRQGYEQYV. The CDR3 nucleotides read TGTGCCAGCAGCCGACAGGGTTACGAGCAGTACGTC.

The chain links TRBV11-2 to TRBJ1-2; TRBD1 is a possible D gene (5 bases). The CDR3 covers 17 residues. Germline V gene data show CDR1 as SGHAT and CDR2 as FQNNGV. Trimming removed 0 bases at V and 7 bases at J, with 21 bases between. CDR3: CASSLDPLQGTASGYTF. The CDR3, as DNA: TGTGCCAGCAGCTTAGACCCCCTTCAGGGAACAGCAAGTGGCTACACCTTC.

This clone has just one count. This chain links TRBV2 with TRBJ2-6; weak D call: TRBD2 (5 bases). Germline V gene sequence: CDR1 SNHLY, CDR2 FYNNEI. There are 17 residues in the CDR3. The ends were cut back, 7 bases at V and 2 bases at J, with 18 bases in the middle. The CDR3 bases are TGTGCCAGCACAGGCGGCCGAGGGCTCCCTGGGGCCAACGTCCTGACTTTC. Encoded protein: CASTGGRGLPGANVLTF.

As DNA, the CDR3 is TGTGCCAGCAGTGAAGGGGGGACTAGCGTAGTTGAGCAGTTCTTC. Translating it yields CASSEGGTSVVEQFF. The chain combines TRBV6-1 with TRBJ2-1, with 10 bases aligning to TRBD2. The germline CDR1 and CDR2 sequences are MNHNS and SASEGT. CDR3 length: 15 amino acids. V trimming: 1 base; J trimming: 9 bases; junction bases outside the gene matches: 6.

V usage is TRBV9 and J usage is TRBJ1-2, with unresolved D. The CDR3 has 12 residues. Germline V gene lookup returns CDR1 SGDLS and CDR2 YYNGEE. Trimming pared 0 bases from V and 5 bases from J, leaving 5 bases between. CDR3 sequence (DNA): TGTGCCAGCAGCGTAGCGGGTTATGGCTACACCTTC. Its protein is CASSVAGYGYTF.

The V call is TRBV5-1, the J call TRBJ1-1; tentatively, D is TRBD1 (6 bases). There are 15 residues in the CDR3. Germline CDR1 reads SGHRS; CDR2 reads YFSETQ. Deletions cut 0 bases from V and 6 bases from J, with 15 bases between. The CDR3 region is CASSLVSGVLSEAFF. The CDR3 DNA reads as TGCGCCAGCAGCTTGGTTTCAGGGGTGCTCTCTGAAGCTTTCTTT.

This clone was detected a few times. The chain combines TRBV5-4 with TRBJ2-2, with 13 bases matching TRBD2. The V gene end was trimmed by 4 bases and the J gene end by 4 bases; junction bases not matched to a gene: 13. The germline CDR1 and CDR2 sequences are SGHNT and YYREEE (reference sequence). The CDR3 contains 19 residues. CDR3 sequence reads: CASSTSLLGLAGPTGELFF. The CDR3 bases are TGTGCCAGCAGCACATCCTTATTGGGACTAGCGGGACCCACCGGGGAGCTGTTTTTT. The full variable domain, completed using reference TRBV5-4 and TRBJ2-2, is ETGVTQSPTHLIKTRGQQVTLRCSSQSGHNTVSWYQQALGQGPQFIFQYYREEENGRGNFPPRFSGLQFPNYSSELNVNALELDDSALYLCASSTSLLGLAGPTGELFFGEGSRLTVL.

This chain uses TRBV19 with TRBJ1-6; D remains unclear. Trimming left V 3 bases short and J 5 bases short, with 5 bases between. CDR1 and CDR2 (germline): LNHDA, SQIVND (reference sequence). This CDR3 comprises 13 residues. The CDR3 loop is CASSIIDNSPLHF. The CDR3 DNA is TGTGCCAGTAGTATTATCGATAATTCACCCCTCCACTTT.

The CDR3 region has the DNA TGTGCCAGCAGTGACTCGGAGGACACCGGGGAGCTGTTTTTT. It is translated as CASSDSEDTGELFF. The chain couples TRBV6-4 to TRBJ2-2, with a weak D call TRBD2 (5 bases). V lost 0 bases to trimming and J lost 3 bases, with 5 bases between them. This CDR3 has 14 residues. Germline V gene lookup returns CDR1 MRHNA and CDR2 SNTAGT.

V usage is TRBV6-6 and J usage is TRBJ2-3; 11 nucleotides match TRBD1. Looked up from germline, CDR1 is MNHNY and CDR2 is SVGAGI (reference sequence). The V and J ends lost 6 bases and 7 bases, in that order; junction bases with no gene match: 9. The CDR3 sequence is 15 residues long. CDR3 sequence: CASSQGQGVGNTQYF. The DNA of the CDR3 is TGTGCCAGCAGCCAGGGACAGGGGGTAGGAAATACGCAGTATTTT.

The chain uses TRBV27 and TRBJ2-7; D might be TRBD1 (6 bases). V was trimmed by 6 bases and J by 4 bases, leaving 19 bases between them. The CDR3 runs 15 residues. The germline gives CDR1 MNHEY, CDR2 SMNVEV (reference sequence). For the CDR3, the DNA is TGTGCCAGCAGCCGCCAGGGGCAATCCGGGTACGAGCAGTACGTC. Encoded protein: CASSRQGQSGYEQYV.

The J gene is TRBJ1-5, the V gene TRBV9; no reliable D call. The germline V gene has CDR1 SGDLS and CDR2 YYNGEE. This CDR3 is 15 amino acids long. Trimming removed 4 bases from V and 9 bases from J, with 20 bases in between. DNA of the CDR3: TGTGCCAGCAGCCCATCCCCCGTTGGCTTTTTGCCCCAGCATTTT. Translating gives CASSPSPVGFLPQHF.

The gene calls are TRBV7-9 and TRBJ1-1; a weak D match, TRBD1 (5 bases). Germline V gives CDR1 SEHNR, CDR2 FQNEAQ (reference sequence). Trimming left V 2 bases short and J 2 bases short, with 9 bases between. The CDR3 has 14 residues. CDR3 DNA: TGTGCCAGCAGCTTACGACAGACCAACACTGAAGCTTTCTTT. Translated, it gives CASSLRQTNTEAFF.

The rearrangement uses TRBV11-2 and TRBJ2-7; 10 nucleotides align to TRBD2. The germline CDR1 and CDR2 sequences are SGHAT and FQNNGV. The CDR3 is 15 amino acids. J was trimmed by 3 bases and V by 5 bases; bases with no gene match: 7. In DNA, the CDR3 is TGTGCCAGCAGCCTAGCGACTAGCGGGTTCTACGAGCAGTACGTC. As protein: CASSLATSGFYEQYV.

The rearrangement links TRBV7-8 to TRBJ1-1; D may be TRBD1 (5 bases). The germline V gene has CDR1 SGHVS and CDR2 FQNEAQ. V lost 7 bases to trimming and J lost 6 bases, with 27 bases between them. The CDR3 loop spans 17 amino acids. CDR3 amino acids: CASIPGRLRGRGAEAFF. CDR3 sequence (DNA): TGTGCCAGCATCCCAGGGAGGCTAAGGGGACGTGGGGCTGAAGCTTTCTTT.